A few counts support the clone carrying this T cell receptor (beta chain). What it binds is not known. The V gene's germline CDR1 is SQVTM and CDR2 ANQGSEA. Losses at the gene ends were 6 bases for V and 7 bases for J; bases not matched to a gene: 11. This CDR3 is built from 13 residues. These data come from a study of blood T cells in healthy people across ages. Study observations and caveats: Diversity estimates from one million T cells were considered underestimates. Greater diversity and more naive CD4+ cells were seen in long-lived donors than in aged donors.

Sample-barcoded 5' priming and a J-beta primer mix drove a second PCR of about 6 to 12 cycles. Sequencing recovered at least 3 million CDR3-containing paired-end reads from each sample. Each CDR3 protein is one row after TCRdb ran MiXCR on the 5' RACE reads. The table records 1 million or so distinct CDR3 sequences, 35% to 50% of them present only once. The clonotype was recovered from a woman aged 55-70 years in good health. This chain joins TRBV29-1 and TRBJ1-2; 7 bases line up with TRBD1. Material: blood. CDR3 protein: CSVKPSGGSGYTF. CDR3 bases: TGCAGCGTGAAACCCTCAGGGGGAAGTGGCTACACCTTC.